This TCR beta chain comes out of a study of cytomegalovirus exposure and HLA in healthy donors. Findings and caveats of the study: Later analysis revealed greater clonal expansion in HLA-associated TCR beta chains than in equally common others. Later on, analysis showed that most CMV-associated TCR beta chains appeared to be HLA-restricted. Sequences of the TCR beta chain were said to predict the HLA-A and HLA-B alleles of most subjects accurately.

Worth noting for this clone: Its specificity is not known.

A multiplex PCR was run with 60 Vbeta primers and 13 Jbeta primers. Only in-frame clones appear in the TCRdb table, and some are missing; sequencing was by immunoSEQ multiplex PCR. The sample includes tens of thousands of clones, about four fifths seen only once; the top ten take about 7.9%. V was pared by 7 bases and J by 14 bases, with 11 bases of the junction left unmatched. Germline V gives CDR1 SQVTM, CDR2 ANQGSEA. The CDR3 runs to 11 residues. The V and J genes are TRBV29-1 and TRBJ2-3; 8 bases line up with TRBD2. Sequencing was carried out using PBMCs. The TCR was taken from a man aged 25 to 45 in good health and CMV-seronegative. Here the CDR3 reads CSATFGTSLYF. The CDR3 DNA reads TGCAGCGCCACTTTCGGGACTAGTCTGTATTTT.